The rows below give T cell receptor beta chains drawn from one sample of a study of blood T cell repertoires in COVID-19. Sequenced by immunoSEQ multiplex PCR; TCRdb stores in-frame clones only, minus some. This table has approximately 200,000 clones, 80% to 90% appearing once. The sequencing input was PBMCs or T cells enriched from blood (not recorded which). These receptors were obtained from a man in his forties who had recovered from COVID-19. The CDR3 runs from the conserved cysteine through the conserved F or W. The D gene is left open where the match is weak. Rows give clone size only sometimes, using once, few, many, or a class for an expanded clone.

D	V	J	length	size	DNA	CDR3
.	TRBV20-1	TRBJ1-4	11	.	TGCCTGGGGGCCAGAGGAGAAAAACTGTTTTTT	CLGARGEKLFF
TRBD1	TRBV19	TRBJ1-2	17	.	TGTGCCAGTAGTAACCCCGGGACAGAGCTAGCTAACTATGGCTACACCTTC	CASSNPGTELANYGYTF
.	TRBV6-5	TRBJ1-5	14	.	TGTGCCAGCAGTCCCAGGGGTCGAAATCAGCCCCAGCATTTT	CASSPRGRNQPQHF
.	TRBV5-1	TRBJ1-6	18	.	TGCGCCAGCAGCCGTAGACTAGCTCGGGACTCCTATAATTCACCCCTCCACTTT	CASSRRLARDSYNSPLHF
.	TRBV5-1	TRBJ2-2	12	.	TGCGCCAGCAGCTTCGACACCGGGGAGCTGTTTTTT	CASSFDTGELFF
.	TRBV18	TRBJ1-2	13	.	TGTGCCAGCTCACCCGGGACAAACTATGGCTACACCTTC	CASSPGTNYGYTF
.	TRBV6-6	TRBJ2-1	11	.	TGTGCCAGCAGTACTAGCAGTGAGCAGTTCTTC	CASSTSSEQFF
.	TRBV5-4	TRBJ1-2	15	.	TGTGCCAGCGACTCTGTAGGGGGGGTCTTAAATGGCTACACCTTC	CASDSVGGVLNGYTF
.	TRBV24-1	TRBJ2-1	14	once	TGTGCCACCAGTGATCAGCAGGGGAAACATGAGCAGTTCTTC	CATSDQQGKHEQFF
.	TRBV12-3/TRBV12-4	TRBJ1-1	13	.	TGTGCCAGCAGTACTAATATGAACACTGAAGCTTTCTTT	CASSTNMNTEAFF
.	TRBV7-3	TRBJ1-2	13	once	TGTGCCAGCAGAAACGCAGGGGTCTATGGCTACACCTTC	CASRNAGVYGYTF
TRBD1	TRBV19	TRBJ1-2	16	.	TGTGCCAGTAGTATCGGGACAGGGGCCCTACACTATGGCTACACCTTC	CASSIGTGALHYGYTF
.	TRBV12-3/TRBV12-4	TRBJ2-5	11	.	TGTGCCAGCAGTTTCCTAGCGACCCAGTACTTC	CASSFLATQYF
TRBD1	TRBV30	TRBJ2-7	14	.	TGTGCCTGGGGCAAGGCGACAGGGTTGTACGAGCAGTACTTC	CAWGKATGLYEQYF
.	TRBV9	TRBJ1-2	13	.	TGTGCCAGCAGCGCGATGGCGGTCGGCGGCTACACCTTC	CASSAMAVGGYTF
.	TRBV2	TRBJ1-2	13	.	TGTGCCAGCAGTGAAAGTAGCAACTATGGCTACACCTTC	CASSESSNYGYTF
TRBD2	TRBV18	TRBJ2-1	17	few	TGTGCCAGCTCACTTGCGCCACTAGCGGGAGGGCCGGGTGAGCAGTTCTTC	CASSLAPLAGGPGEQFF
TRBD2	TRBV6-5	TRBJ2-1	15	.	TGTGCCAGCAGCGAGACTAGCGGGAGAGGCGATGAGCAGTTCTTC	CASSETSGRGDEQFF
.	TRBV7-9	TRBJ2-7	16	few	TGTGCCAGCAGTTCATTCACCCGACAGGGACTCTACGAGCAGTACTTC	CASSSFTRQGLYEQYF
TRBD1	TRBV2	TRBJ1-5	15	.	TGTGCCAGCAGTGAAGAAGGGACAGTAAATCAGCCCCAGCATTTT	CASSEEGTVNQPQHF
.	TRBV20-1	TRBJ2-7	18	.	TGCAGTGCTAGTCTCTTCGACCGGAACCGGGACACAGGCTACGAGCAGTACTTC	CSASLFDRNRDTGYEQYF
.	TRBV30	TRBJ1-5	13	.	TGTGCCTGGTCCGCAGGGGCGGTTCAGCCCCAGCATTTT	CAWSAGAVQPQHF
.	TRBV19	TRBJ2-5	12	.	TGTGCCAGTAGTATGCGGGGTTTAGCCCAGTACTTC	CASSMRGLAQYF
.	TRBV6-5	TRBJ1-6	15	medium-sized	TGTGCCAGCAGTTACGACAGGAGTTTTAATTCACCCCTCCACTTT	CASSYDRSFNSPLHF
.	TRBV11-1	TRBJ2-3	16	once	TGTGCCAGCAGCTTAGGCCAGTCCTCCGGGGCAGATACGCAGTATTTT	CASSLGQSSGADTQYF
TRBD1	TRBV3-1/TRBV3-2	TRBJ1-5	15	.	TGTGCCAGCAGCCGCGACAGGGGGGACAATCAGCCCCAGCATTTT	CASSRDRGDNQPQHF
.	TRBV20-1	TRBJ2-4	13	.	TGCAGTGCTAGTTTAGGGGGTGGAAACATTCAGTACTTC	CSASLGGGNIQYF
.	TRBV30	TRBJ1-6	14	.	TGTGCCTGGAGTAGCGGCGCCCGGAGTTCACCCCTCCACTTT	CAWSSGARSSPLHF
TRBD2	TRBV5-1	TRBJ2-7	13	few	TGCGCCAGCAGCTTTGGGGGGGCCTACGAGCAGTACTTC	CASSFGGAYEQYF
.	TRBV30	TRBJ1-2	15	.	TGTGCCTGGAGTGTACCCCACGGGGAGAGCTATGGCTACACCTTC	CAWSVPHGESYGYTF
.	TRBV2	TRBJ1-2	14	.	TGTGCCAGCAGTGAAGTGGGTCAGGGTAGTGGCTACACCTTC	CASSEVGQGSGYTF
.	TRBV5-8	TRBJ2-3	15	.	TGTGCCAGCAGCTTGGGGCAGATACAGGGAGATACGCAGTATTTT	CASSLGQIQGDTQYF
.	TRBV7-9	TRBJ2-3	15	.	TGTGCCAGCAGCTCCCAGCGGTCGAGCACAGATACGCAGTATTTT	CASSSQRSSTDTQYF
TRBD2	TRBV5-4	TRBJ2-4	20	.	TGTGCCAGCAGCCCAACCCTTGGGGGGGTGGTTCGAGGAGCCAAAAACATTCAGTACTTC	CASSPTLGGVVRGAKNIQYF